This T cell receptor beta chain was profiled in a study of spatial heterogeneity in lung cancer. The wider study: Compared with alpha-chain sequences, beta-chain sequences were consistently detected in greater numbers.

Study-wide results and caveats: Tumor mutation counts were tracked by expanded intratumoral alpha and beta TCR counts.

Using its own MiXCR run on the 5' RACE reads, TCRdb lists one record per CDR3 protein. The table lists around 4,800 distinct CDR3 sequences, 9.5% to 15% of them singletons, with about 26% in the top ten. This CDR3 has 13 amino acids. V lost 0 bases and J 12 bases, leaving 15 bases between the germline ends. Germline CDR1 is SGHRS and CDR2 is YFSETQ. The time point is: sample taken at primary tumor resection. Untreated early-stage non-small cell lung cancer patients, 55 to 85 in total, were the donors. By share of the sample, this clonotype is medium-sized. Its antigen is not known. This specimen was lung tumor tissue, taken at surgery. This receptor was obtained from a male donor with early-stage non-small cell lung cancer. The V call is TRBV5-1, the J call TRBJ1-1; D unresolved. The CDR3 DNA is TGCGCCAGCAGCTTGGATGGACGGGAGAGATCTTTCTTT. It specifies CASSLDGRERSFF.